What follows is one T cell receptor (beta chain) and its context. Its antigen is still unknown. The data belong to a study of Graves' ophthalmopathy and Graves' hyperthyroidism. Study observations and caveats: Prediction of ophthalmopathy progression reached less than 71% sensitivity and about 72% specificity. Detected in blood as well were most expanded thyroid clonotypes with frequency above 0.001.

J lost 2 bases, V lost 2 bases, and 5 bases had no gene match. This CDR3 is 15 amino acids long. Germline CDR1 is GTSNPN and CDR2 is SVGIG (reference sequence). The sequenced template was RNA, covering the TCR beta CDR3 region. First-round RT-PCR with HTBI primers preceded a second-round multiplex PCR. TCRdb reanalysed the multiplex PCR reads using MiXCR and keeps one entry per CDR3 protein. Of about 480,000 distinct CDR3 sequences detected, about 15% appear once; the ten largest clones hold 8% to 10%. Other autoimmune disease, uncontrolled infection, pregnancy and lactation led to exclusion. Clinicians diagnosed using symptoms, serum thyroxine, TRAb, thyroid ultrasound and orbital computed tomography.

V gene TRBV30 combines with J gene TRBJ2-2, with 7 bases aligning to TRBD2. The sequenced sample was blood. This sequence was found in a woman in her 30s with Graves' ophthalmopathy. CDR3 coding DNA: TGTGCCTGGAGTAAGCTAGCGGAAAACACCGGGGAGCTGTTTTTT. This encodes CAWSKLAENTGELFF. Drawing the rest from reference TRBV30 and TRBJ2-2, the complete variable domain is SQTIHQWPATLVQPVGSPLSLECTVEGTSNPNLYWYRQAAGRGLQLLFYSVGIGQISSEVPQNLSASRPQDRQFILSSKKLLLSDSGFYLCAWSKLAENTGELFFGEGSRLTVL.